A single sample is the source of the 17 T cell receptor beta chains below, sequenced in a study of beta chain features in type 1 diabetes. Study-level points and caveats: Type 1 diabetes patients had TCRB CDR3s that were shorter (moderately but significantly so) in all four CD4+ subsets.

Their target antigens are unknown. What was sequenced were expressed TCRB transcripts, since all of the isolated RNA had been reverse transcribed. This table comes from immunoSEQ multiplex PCR, and its TCRdb copy is limited to in-frame clones, with some not included. The profile shows some 190,000 clones, around 8% of them singletons. The specimen was central memory CD4+ T cells from blood. All receptors derive from a woman aged 40 to 49 with type 1 diabetes.

This clone showed up just a few times. The chain employs TRBV9 and TRBJ1-1; D is possibly TRBD1 (5 bases). The CDR3 is made up of 15 amino acids. Germline CDR1 and CDR2: SGDLS and YYNGEE. Trimming shortened V by 6 bases and J by 2 bases, and 17 bases separated the two germline ends. The CDR3 is CASNEGGRGNTEAFF. DNA of the CDR3: TGTGCCAGCAACGAGGGTGGGAGGGGAAACACTGAAGCTTTCTTT.

This clone was seen only a few times. The V gene is TRBV6-1, the J gene TRBJ2-5; tentatively, D is TRBD1 (6 bases). CDR1 MNHNS and CDR2 SASEGT come from the germline V gene. This CDR3 spans 13 amino acids. V lost 7 bases, J lost 5 bases, and 14 bases lay in between. As DNA, the CDR3 is TGTGCCAGCAAAAGGGACATCACGGAGACCCAGTACTTC. It codes for CASKRDITETQYF.

This clone was found a few times. V usage is TRBV9 and J usage is TRBJ1-1; a possible D gene is TRBD1 (5 bases). Germline V lookup: CDR1 SGDLS, CDR2 YYNGEE. The CDR3 is made up of 13 amino acids. Trimming shortened V by 0 bases and J by 4 bases, and 7 bases separated the two germline ends. CDR3 region: CASSVEGATEAFF. In DNA form, the CDR3 reads TGTGCCAGCAGCGTAGAAGGGGCCACTGAAGCTTTCTTT.

Turning to this clone: This CDR3 is also generated by other DNA sequences in the sample. V and J are TRBV28 and TRBJ2-7, with 12 bases identical to TRBD2. The germline gives CDR1 MDHEN, CDR2 SYDVKM. V was clipped by 3 bases and J by 4 bases; unmatched bases: 4. This CDR3 is built from 15 residues. This chain's CDR3 is CASSLRLAGVYEQYF. For the CDR3, the DNA is TGTGCCAGCAGTTTGAGACTAGCGGGAGTGTACGAGCAGTACTTC.

This clone turned up a few times. The V and J genes are TRBV6-1 and TRBJ2-4; 12 bases are shared with TRBD2. V lost 6 bases to trimming and J lost 3 bases; unmatched junction nucleotides: 3. The CDR3 runs to 15 residues. Germline V gives CDR1 MNHNS, CDR2 SASEGT. The CDR3 nucleotides are TGTGCCAGCAGAAGACTAGCGGGAGACAAAAACATTCAGTACTTC. It is translated as CASRRLAGDKNIQYF.

The rearrangement joins TRBV2 to TRBJ2-1, with TRBD2 matching over 7 bases. Germline CDR1 SNHLY, CDR2 FYNNEI. Losses at the gene ends were 7 bases for V and 9 bases for J; bases not matched to a gene: 6. The CDR3 covers 12 residues. This CDR3 is CASMGGGGEQFF. The CDR3, as DNA: TGTGCCAGCATGGGGGGGGGAGGTGAGCAGTTCTTC. Supplemented by reference TRBV2 and TRBJ2-1, the full variable domain reads EPEVTQTPSHQVTQMGQEVILRCVPISNHLYFYWYRQILGQKVEFLVSFYNNEISEKSEIFDDQFSVERPDGSNFTLKIRSTKLEDSAMYFCASMGGGGEQFFGPGTRLTVL.

This clone was seen only a few times. The V call is TRBV4-3, the J call TRBJ1-4; the match to TRBD1 covers 7 bases. CDR1 is LGHNA, CDR2 YSLEER, per germline. The V segment lost 0 bases and the J segment 5 bases; nucleotides outside the gene matches: 9. The CDR3 is 17 amino acids. As DNA, the CDR3 is TGCGCCAGCAGCCAAGATCCTCCCGGGACAGTCAATGAAAAACTGTTTTTT. It encodes CASSQDPPGTVNEKLFF.

The chain couples TRBV7-3 to TRBJ2-5, with D perhaps matching TRBD1 (6 bases). Germline V CDR1 and CDR2: SGHTA, FQGTGA. This CDR3 comprises 15 residues. With 3 bases removed from V and 2 bases from J, the gap between germline ends came to 13 bases. The CDR3 DNA reads as TGTGCCAGCAGCTTGGGACACAGGGTTCAAGAGACCCAGTACTTC. Amino acid sequence: CASSLGHRVQETQYF. Based on the CDR3 plus reference TRBV7-3 and TRBJ2-5, the full variable domain is GAGVSQTPSNKVTEKGKYVELRCDPISGHTALYWYRQSLGQGPEFLIYFQGTGAADDSGLPNDRFFAVRPEGSVSTLKIQRTERGDSAVYLCASSLGHRVQETQYFGPGTRLLVL.

The table lists this clone with a few counts. This chain joins TRBV19 and TRBJ2-6; D not resolved. This CDR3 is built from 15 residues. V lost 3 bases to trimming and J lost 4 bases, with 10 bases between them. Germline CDR1 reads LNHDA; CDR2 reads SQIVND (reference sequence). The CDR3 nucleotides read TGTGCCAGTAGTATGCTGAGTACCGGGGCCAACGTCCTGACTTTC. Protein sequence: CASSMLSTGANVLTF.

This clone turned up a few times. The chain has TRBV6-6 and TRBJ2-1; D may be TRBD1 (6 bases). This CDR3 contains 14 residues. Germline V CDR1 and CDR2: MNHNY, SVGAGI (reference sequence). The V end was cut by 8 bases, the J end by 7 bases, with 18 bases between. The CDR3 region has the DNA TGTGCCAGCGGCTCAGGACAGTGGGGGAATGAGCAGTTCTTC. Protein sequence: CASGSGQWGNEQFF.

This clone was detected only a few times. This chain uses TRBV4-3 with TRBJ2-5; D call uncertain. This CDR3 is built from 13 residues. V was cut by 3 bases and J by 5 bases, with 10 bases left in between. From germline, CDR1 is LGHNA and CDR2 YSLEER. CDR3 bases: TGCGCCAGCAGCCAGAGGTCCGGGGAGACCCAGTACTTC. Its translation: CASSQRSGETQYF.

This clone was found a few times. The rearrangement joins TRBV4-2 to TRBJ2-1; possible D gene TRBD2, 5 bases. This CDR3 region has 15 residues. Per germline, CDR1 LGHNA and CDR2 YNFKEQ. Trimming stripped 8 bases from V and 0 bases from J, with 14 bases between. In nucleotides, the CDR3 is TGTGCCAGCCGAGAGTCAGACTACTCCTACAATGAGCAGTTCTTC. Its protein is CASRESDYSYNEQFF.

The CDR3 DNA reads TGTGCCAGCAGCCCCGGGGGAGGGGGAGCCAAAAACATTCAGTACTTC. This sequence encodes CASSPGGGGAKNIQYF. The rearrangement links TRBV7-2 to TRBJ2-4; tentatively, D is TRBD2 (7 bases). CDR3 length: 16 residues. V was pared by 5 bases and J by 0 bases, with 14 bases between. Germline CDR1 is SGHTA and CDR2 is FQGNSA.

V gene TRBV28 combines with J gene TRBJ2-1; 11 positions match TRBD2. V was pared by 4 bases and J by 7 bases, with 9 bases of the junction left unmatched. CDR3 length: 16 residues. Per germline, CDR1 MDHEN and CDR2 SYDVKM. The CDR3 sequence is CASSSLGSGGANEQFF. CDR3 coding DNA: TGTGCCAGCAGTTCCCTGGGTAGCGGGGGGGCGAATGAGCAGTTCTTC.

This clone turned up a few times. The rearrangement uses TRBV5-1 and TRBJ1-2; 7 bases line up with TRBD1. V shed 6 bases, J shed 4 bases, and the junction held 9 bases outside the gene matches. This CDR3 is built from 14 residues. Germline CDR1 and CDR2: SGHRS and YFSETQ. CDR3 amino acids: CASTPAGTAYGYTF. In nucleotides, the CDR3 is TGCGCCAGCACCCCGGCCGGGACAGCCTATGGCTACACCTTC. Drawing the rest from reference TRBV5-1 and TRBJ1-2, the complete variable domain is KAGVTQTPRYLIKTRGQQVTLSCSPISGHRSVSWYQQTPGQGLQFLFEYFSETQRNKGNFPGRFSGRQFSNSRSEMNVSTLELGDSALYLCASTPAGTAYGYTFGSGTRLTVV.

This clone was observed a few times. This chain uses TRBV7-8 with TRBJ2-5; possibly TRBD1 for D (7 bases). In germline, CDR1 is SGHVS, CDR2 FQNEAQ. The CDR3 sequence is 16 residues long. Trimming removed 2 bases from V and 2 bases from J, with 15 bases in between. The CDR3 spells CASSLMAGQKQETQYF. The CDR3 nucleotides read TGTGCCAGCAGCTTAATGGCGGGACAGAAACAAGAGACCCAGTACTTC.

V gene TRBV5-1 combines with J gene TRBJ2-3; possible D gene TRBD2, 5 bases. The germline gives CDR1 SGHRS, CDR2 YFSETQ. This CDR3 spans 19 amino acids. Trimming removed 5 bases from V and 2 bases from J, with 27 bases in between. The CDR3, as DNA: TGCGCCAGCAGGTCTGAGGGAAATAGTATGATCACCTACACAGATACGCAGTATTTT. Translation: CASRSEGNSMITYTDTQYF.